The entry that follows covers one T cell receptor (beta chain) sequence. The antigen is not known. The record originates from a study of post-analysis software for immune sequencing data. Study results and limitations: Versus controls, multiple sclerosis patients showed significantly lower diversity (normalized Chao1). F measure clustering grouped samples strongly by preparation batch. Included in a set of roughly five TRBV segments more frequent in patients than controls were TRBV5-6, TRBV5-1 and TRBV20-1.

Unique molecular identifiers were carried by the TCR beta cDNA libraries. Between roughly 1 and 10 million T cells gave rise to 500,000 to 600,000 cDNA molecules. TCRdb itself ran the PCR reads through MiXCR, one entry per CDR3 protein. The sample has around 440,000 distinct CDR3 sequences; less than 45% are singletons. Germline V gene sequence: CDR1 DFQATT, CDR2 SNEGSKA (reference sequence). Trimming removed 4 bases at V and 1 base at J, with 10 bases between. CDR3 length: 13 amino acids. The receptor comes from a girl aged 10-17 years with multiple sclerosis. The rearrangement links TRBV20-1 to TRBJ1-1; D may be TRBD1 (5 bases). The sequencing sample was made of blood. CDR3 amino acids: CSAIQTANTEAFF. The CDR3 DNA follows: TGCAGTGCTATTCAGACAGCGAACACTGAAGCTTTCTTT.